Below, one T cell receptor (beta chain) is given with its context. The data derive from a study of cytomegalovirus exposure and HLA in healthy donors. The PCR was carried out with 60 Vbeta primers and 13 Jbeta primers. The protocol was immunoSEQ multiplex PCR, while the TCRdb copy is restricted to in-frame clones and leaves out a portion. This table has roughly 180,000 clones, roughly 82% appearing once. With 2 bases clipped from V and 8 bases from J, the junction kept 2 bases outside the gene matches. Looked up from germline, CDR1 is MNHNS and CDR2 is SASEGT. The CDR3 is made up of 13 amino acids. The source material was PBMCs. The chain combines TRBV6-1 with TRBJ1-2; TRBD1 matches at 10 bases. The origin of this receptor is a man aged 35 to 55 in good health and CMV-seronegative. CDR3 DNA: TGTGCCAGCAGTGAAAGACAGGGGGCAGGCTACACCTTC. Residues: CASSERQGAGYTF.